Presented here are 26 T cell receptor beta chains from one specimen sequenced in a study of blood T cell repertoires in COVID-19. The method was immunoSEQ multiplex PCR; TCRdb's version includes in-frame clones alone and lacks a portion of them. The data hold some 250,000 clones, with more than 75% observed a single time. Material: peripheral blood. These receptors were taken from a middle-aged woman who had recovered from COVID-19.

This rearrangement joins TRBV7-8 to TRBJ2-2; 14 positions agree with TRBD2. CDR3 length: 19 amino acids. J lost 5 bases, V lost 5 bases, and 13 bases had no gene match. Germline CDR1 SGHVS, CDR2 FQNEAQ. The chain's CDR3 is CASSDGTSGRAPGTGELFF. In nucleotides, the CDR3 is TGTGCCAGCAGCGACGGGACTAGCGGGAGAGCCCCGGGGACCGGGGAGCTGTTTTTT.

The rearrangement uses TRBV29-1 and TRBJ1-1; D is unresolved. Trimming shortened V by 0 bases and J by 1 base, and 6 bases separated the two germline ends. Germline V gene lookup returns CDR1 SQVTM and CDR2 ANQGSEA. This CDR3 has 13 amino acids. The CDR3 DNA reads as TGCAGCGTTGAAGATGGGCAGAACACTGAAGCTTTCTTT. It specifies CSVEDGQNTEAFF.

The V gene is TRBV11-2, the J gene TRBJ2-5, with 8 bases identical to TRBD2. The length of the CDR3 is 18 residues. The germline CDR1 and CDR2 sequences are SGHAT and FQNNGV. V shed 3 bases, J shed 0 bases, and the junction held 12 bases outside the gene matches. CDR3 DNA sequence: TGTGCCAGCAGCTTGGGGGAAGGGCCTAGCGGGTACCAAGAGACCCAGTACTTC. This sequence encodes CASSLGEGPSGYQETQYF.

V and J are TRBV7-9 and TRBJ1-2; a possible D gene is TRBD1 (6 bases). There are 16 residues in the CDR3. The germline CDR1 and CDR2 sequences are SEHNR and FQNEAQ (reference sequence). Deletions cut 0 bases from V and 8 bases from J, with 19 bases between. The CDR3 DNA reads TGTGCCAGCAGCTTAGCGGGGGCAGGGTCCTCCTACGGCTACACCTTC. Translating it yields CASSLAGAGSSYGYTF.

The genes are TRBV4-3 and TRBJ1-4; 8 nucleotides align to TRBD1. The germline V gene encodes CDR1 LGHNA and CDR2 YSLEER. Unmatched junction bases numbered 8, after V lost 1 base and J lost 10 bases. CDR3 length: 15 amino acids. The CDR3 bases are TGCGCCAGCAGCCAAGCCGGGACAGGCCAGGGAAAACTGTTTTTT. Translation: CASSQAGTGQGKLFF.

The gene calls are TRBV5-1 and TRBJ1-2, with a tentative D call TRBD1 (5 bases). This CDR3 contains 15 residues. Trimming left V 4 bases short and J 4 bases short, with 17 bases between. Looked up from germline, CDR1 is SGHRS and CDR2 is YFSETQ. The CDR3 reads CASSLGQGWAYGYTF. DNA for the CDR3: TGCGCCAGCAGCCTGGGGCAGGGTTGGGCCTATGGCTACACCTTC.

The CDR3 loop is CASRQGGGYGYTF. The CDR3, as DNA: TGTGCCAGCAGACAGGGGGGAGGGTATGGCTACACCTTC. The chain uses TRBV12-3 or TRBV12-4 and TRBJ1-2; the match to TRBD1 covers 8 bases. J lost 5 bases, V lost 6 bases, and 5 bases had no gene match. This CDR3 spans 13 amino acids.

This chain connects TRBV30 to TRBJ2-7; 8 bases fit TRBD2. Germline V gives CDR1 GTSNPN, CDR2 SVGIG (reference sequence). CDR3 length: 11 amino acids. DNA of the CDR3: TGTGCGGCTAGCGGGTTATACGAGCAGTACTTC. Residues: CAASGLYEQYF. Filled out from reference TRBV30 and TRBJ2-7, the complete variable domain reads SQTIHQWPATLVQPVGSPLSLECTVEGTSNPNLYWYRQAAGRGLQLLFYSVGIGQISSEVPQNLSASRPQDRQFILSSKKLLLSDSGFYLCAASGLYEQYFGPGTRLTVT.

V usage is TRBV2 and J usage is TRBJ1-1, with D perhaps matching TRBD1 (5 bases). CDR1 is SNHLY and CDR2 is FYNNEI in the germline V gene. CDR3 length equals 15 residues. Deletions cut 1 base from V and 5 bases from J, with 14 bases between. The CDR3 sequence: CASSEGSGRGTEAFF. CDR3 nucleotides: TGTGCCAGCAGTGAAGGCTCAGGGCGGGGTACTGAAGCTTTCTTT. The full variable domain, its missing parts supplied by reference TRBV2 and TRBJ1-1, is EPEVTQTPSHQVTQMGQEVILRCVPISNHLYFYWYRQILGQKVEFLVSFYNNEISEKSEIFDDQFSVERPDGSNFTLKIRSTKLEDSAMYFCASSEGSGRGTEAFFGQGTRLTVV.

V gene TRBV12-1 combines with J gene TRBJ2-1; TRBD2 is the table's D call and was not checked against the DNA. TRBV12-1 is labeled a pseudogene. The CDR3 has 15 amino acids. The CDR3 reads CASSFMGLAGCEQFF. The CDR3 nucleotides read TGTGCCAGCAGCTTCATGGGACTAGCGGGATGCGAGCAGTTCTTC.

The chain links TRBV21-1 to TRBJ2-7; the table assigns TRBD1, which was not confirmed against the DNA. TRBV21-1 is noted as a pseudogene. The CDR3 spans 15 residues. CDR3 nucleotides: TGTGCCAGCAGCAAAGGGGGGGACAGAGGCTACGAGCAGTACGTC. Encoded protein: CASSKGGDRGYEQYV.

The rearrangement uses TRBV3-1 (or the pseudogene TRBV3-2) and TRBJ2-5, with 9 bases lining up with TRBD2. CDR3 length equals 18 residues. Trimming at V came to 0 bases and at J to 5 bases, leaving 13 bases not matched to a gene. Germline-derived CDR1 and CDR2 are LGHDT and YNNKEL (reference sequence). The CDR3 region is CASSQDLWSSGIGETQYF. For the CDR3, the DNA is TGTGCCAGCAGCCAAGATTTGTGGTCTAGCGGGATCGGGGAGACCCAGTACTTC.

The J gene is TRBJ2-1, the V gene TRBV9; 8 nucleotides agree with TRBD1. Germline-derived CDR1 and CDR2 are SGDLS and YYNGEE. The CDR3 sequence is 16 residues long. The ends lost 1 base at V and 8 bases at J; junction bases unmatched: 11. In DNA form, the CDR3 reads TGTGCCAGCAGCGTATCGGCCAGGGGGCTCGGGGATGAGCAGTTCTTC. Amino acids: CASSVSARGLGDEQFF.

The V gene is TRBV5-6, the J gene TRBJ2-7, with 12 bases matching TRBD2. The V and J ends lost 4 bases and 5 bases, in that order; junction bases with no gene match: 19. The CDR3 is 19 amino acids. The germline V gene has CDR1 SGHDT and CDR2 YYEEEE. CDR3 sequence reads: CASSLGRLAGDAPRDEQYV. CDR3 coding DNA: TGTGCCAGCAGCCTCGGAAGACTAGCGGGAGATGCCCCCCGGGACGAGCAGTACGTC.

The gene calls are TRBV18 and TRBJ1-1; tentative D call: TRBD1 (6 bases). V was shortened by 5 bases and J by 1 base, with 20 bases between the two germline ends. The germline CDR1 and CDR2 sequences are KGHSH and LQKENI. CDR3 length: 17 residues. The CDR3: CASSAGMGGQSNTEAFF. CDR3 bases: TGTGCCAGCTCAGCCGGCATGGGTGGACAGTCGAACACTGAAGCTTTCTTT.

The chain employs TRBV6-2 or TRBV6-3 and TRBJ1-5; possibly TRBD1 for D (5 bases). V lost 2 bases and J lost 0, with 14 bases in between. The CDR3 has 17 residues. The germline gives CDR1 MNHEY, CDR2 SVGEGT. Here the CDR3 reads CASSYAPARVSNQPQHF. As DNA, the CDR3 is TGTGCCAGCAGTTACGCACCAGCCAGGGTTAGCAATCAGCCCCAGCATTTT.

The V and J genes are TRBV9 and TRBJ2-3, with TRBD2 identical over 7 bases. The CDR3 sequence is 16 residues long. Germline V gene lookup returns CDR1 SGDLS and CDR2 YYNGEE. V shed 0 bases and J 1 base; nucleotides not matched to a gene: 5. CDR3 bases: TGTGCCAGCAGCGTAGACATTGGGGGGGGCACAGATACGCAGTATTTT. This translates into CASSVDIGGGTDTQYF.

This chain connects TRBV5-4 to TRBJ2-2, with D maybe TRBD2 (6 bases). This CDR3 is 16 amino acids long. V lost 0 bases and J lost 4, with 13 bases in between. The germline CDR1 and CDR2 sequences are SGHNT and YYREEE (reference sequence). The CDR3 nucleotides read TGTGCCAGCAGCTTGGGGGCGGGAAGGGGCACCGGGGAGCTGTTTTTT. It yields the protein CASSLGAGRGTGELFF.

The chain carries TRBV3-1 (or the pseudogene TRBV3-2) and TRBJ2-4; possibly TRBD2 for D (7 bases). The germline gives CDR1 LGHDT, CDR2 YNNKEL (reference sequence). CDR3 length equals 16 residues. The V end lost 3 bases, the J end lost 3 bases, and 15 bases lay between the germline ends. The chain's CDR3 is CASSQSLGGGKNIQYF. The CDR3 DNA reads TGTGCCAGCAGCCAGAGTCTAGGGGGGGGCAAAAACATTCAGTACTTC.

The genes are TRBV30 and TRBJ2-7, with a tentative D call TRBD2 (6 bases). Germline CDR1 GTSNPN, CDR2 SVGIG (reference sequence). The ends were cut back, 1 base at V and 3 bases at J, with 13 bases in the middle. The CDR3 totals 14 residues. The CDR3 is CAWSDFGGNYEQYF. The DNA of the CDR3 is TGTGCCTGGAGTGATTTTGGGGGGAACTACGAGCAGTACTTC.

This chain joins TRBV19 and TRBJ2-1; TRBD2 matches at 13 bases. Germline trimming cut 8 bases from V and 15 bases from J; bases unmatched to any gene: 16. The CDR3 covers 15 residues. Germline V gene data show CDR1 as LNHDA and CDR2 as SQIVND (reference sequence). In DNA form, the CDR3 reads TGTGCCAGTCGGCCCGCGGGGACTAGCGGGACCCTTGGGTTCTTC. Translation gives CASRPAGTSGTLGFF.

This rearrangement joins TRBV4-3 to TRBJ2-2; 11 bases fit TRBD2. Unmatched junction bases numbered 1, after V lost 1 base and J lost 9 bases. The CDR3 extends over 14 amino acids. CDR1 and CDR2 (germline): LGHNA, YSLEER. The CDR3 bases are TGCGCCAGCAGCCAAGGGACTAGCGGGTGGGAGCTGTTTTTT. Protein sequence: CASSQGTSGWELFF.

The chain uses TRBV27 and TRBJ1-2; D possibly corresponds to TRBD1 (6 bases). V dropped 5 bases and J dropped 3 bases, with 22 bases sitting between them. Germline CDR1 reads MNHEY; CDR2 reads SMNVEV (reference sequence). The CDR3 has 17 amino acids. CDR3 nucleotide sequence: TGTGCCAGCAGTCCCCGTTCTAAGGGCAGGGGTGACTATGGCTACACCTTC. It encodes CASSPRSKGRGDYGYTF.

This chain uses TRBV7-9 with TRBJ2-1, with D maybe TRBD2 (6 bases). Deletions cut 1 base from V and 9 bases from J, with 7 bases between. There are 12 residues in the CDR3. Germline values: CDR1 SEHNR, CDR2 FQNEAQ (reference sequence). The CDR3 DNA is TGTGCCAGCAGCTTAGGACTAGGTGAGCAGTTCTTC. Protein product: CASSLGLGEQFF.

This clone was detected only once. The CDR3 sequence is CAWSVLGRGNYGYTF. The DNA of the CDR3 is TGTGCCTGGAGTGTACTCGGCAGGGGCAACTATGGCTACACCTTC. The chain recombines TRBV30 with TRBJ1-2, with D perhaps matching TRBD1 (6 bases). Trimming took 0 bases from V and 2 from J, leaving 13 bases between them. Germline V CDR1 and CDR2: GTSNPN, SVGIG (reference sequence). The CDR3 covers 15 residues.

The table lists this clone with a few counts. V and J are TRBV19 and TRBJ2-4; weak D call: TRBD2 (6 bases). The CDR3 length is 15 residues. Germline loops: CDR1 LNHDA, CDR2 SQIVND (reference sequence). Trimming removed 3 bases at V and 4 bases at J, with 13 bases between. This chain's CDR3 is CASSMGRAGKNIQYF. CDR3 DNA: TGTGCCAGTAGTATGGGCAGGGCGGGGAAAAACATTCAGTACTTC.